This T cell receptor (beta chain) was found in a study of T cell changes during pregnancy in multiple sclerosis. The germline gives CDR1 SGHRS, CDR2 YFSETQ. This CDR3 comprises 16 residues. V lost 0 bases and J lost 9, with 19 bases in between. Sequencing was performed with immunoSEQ multiplex PCR; in TCRdb, only in-frame clones are kept and a portion is missing. This repertoire shows around 100,000 clones, about 90% found once; its top ten account for 1.5%. Sequenced material: peripheral blood, taken in the third trimester of pregnancy. J is TRBJ2-1 and V is TRBV5-1; TRBD1 is a possible D gene (5 bases). The receptor was isolated from a female donor with multiple sclerosis, enrolled in a pregnancy study. The CDR3 is CASSLASGNLISEQFF. The CDR3, as DNA: TGCGCCAGCAGCTTGGCCTCAGGGAATTTGATCAGTGAGCAGTTCTTC.